This T cell receptor (beta chain) emerged from a study of blood T cell repertoires in COVID-19. Study details: Specimens from acute and convalescent COVID-19 originated in the United States, Italy and Spain.

V gave up 4 bases and J gave up 4 bases, with 7 bases separating them. Germline loops: CDR1 SGDLS, CDR2 YYNGEE. There are 12 residues in the CDR3. In the source study's methods: It was from reference gene primer amplification that nucleated cell counts were estimated. Profiled with immunoSEQ multiplex PCR; TCRdb holds only in-frame clones, not every one. That table is the source of V, J and clone size, and D and trimming were worked out from the DNA. The data show about 70,000 clones, with 81% seen just once and 20% held by the top ten. The chain combines TRBV9 with TRBJ2-3; D remains ambiguous. The clonotype was recovered from a woman between 65 and 79 years old with acute or convalescent COVID-19. The sequencing sample was made of peripheral blood. The CDR3 bases are TGTGCCAGCAGCCCGATAGCAGATACGCAGTATTTT. It codes for CASSPIADTQYF.